These 30 T cell receptor beta chains were sequenced from one sample in a study of cytomegalovirus exposure and HLA in healthy donors. The method was immunoSEQ multiplex PCR; TCRdb's version includes in-frame clones alone and lacks a portion of them. The table records over 120,000 clones, 87% of them present only once. The sequencing input was PBMCs. The source of these receptors is a man between 18 and 29 years old in good health and CMV-seropositive.

As for this clone: Other DNA sequences in the sample encode the same CDR3. The chain employs TRBV10-1 and TRBJ2-2; D gene unclear. The germline CDR1 and CDR2 sequences are WNHNN and SYGVQD (reference sequence). The V end was cut by 1 base, the J end by 4 bases, with 4 bases between. This CDR3 is built from 13 residues. CDR3 region: CASSELLTGELFF. The CDR3, as DNA: TGCGCCAGCAGTGAGTTACTCACCGGGGAGCTGTTTTTT.

This chain uses TRBV7-9 with TRBJ1-1, with D perhaps matching TRBD1 (6 bases). The CDR3 sequence is 13 residues long. Trimming took 5 bases from V and 4 from J, leaving 11 bases between them. Per the germline V gene, CDR1 is SEHNR and CDR2 is FQNEAQ (reference sequence). The CDR3 reads CASSLKQGTEAFF. DNA for the CDR3: TGTGCCAGCAGCCTTAAACAGGGCACTGAAGCTTTCTTT. The whole variable domain, remainder taken from reference TRBV7-9 and TRBJ1-1, is DTGVSQNPRHKITKRGQNVTFRCDPISEHNRLYWYRQTLGQGPEFLTYFQNEAQLEKSRLLSDRFSAERPKGSFSTLEIQRTEQGDSAMYLCASSLKQGTEAFFGQGTRLTVV.

This clone was seen a few times. The chain has TRBV28 and TRBJ1-2, with D uncertain. V was cut by 6 bases and J by 8 bases, with 13 bases left in between. The CDR3 sequence is 12 residues long. Germline V gene data show CDR1 as MDHEN and CDR2 as SYDVKM. CDR3 bases: TGTGCCAGCAGGACTCAGTTAGGCGGCTACACCTTC. Its translation: CASRTQLGGYTF.

The V call is TRBV5-1, the J call TRBJ2-1; the D gene is possibly TRBD1 (6 bases). The V end lost 2 bases, the J end lost 6 bases, and 12 bases lay between the germline ends. The CDR3 is 14 amino acids. CDR1 and CDR2 (germline): SGHRS, YFSETQ. For the CDR3, the DNA is TGCGCCAGCAGCTTACAGGGCCTCCCCAATGAGCAGTTCTTC. Translated, it gives CASSLQGLPNEQFF.

The chain carries TRBV27 and TRBJ2-2; 8 bases align to TRBD1. The germline V gene encodes CDR1 MNHEY and CDR2 SMNVEV (reference sequence). The CDR3 is made up of 17 amino acids. J gave up 1 base and V 2 bases, and 6 bases lay outside the gene matches. DNA of the CDR3: TGTGCCAGCAGTTTAAGAGTACAGGGGGGGAACACCGGGGAGCTGTTTTTT. The encoded protein is CASSLRVQGGNTGELFF.

V is TRBV2 and J is TRBJ1-1; 7 bases align to TRBD1. Germline V lookup: CDR1 SNHLY, CDR2 FYNNEI. Trimming cost V 7 bases and J 0 bases; bases outside gene matches: 8. This CDR3 region has 15 residues. The CDR3 DNA sequence: TGTGCCAGCACCGGGACAGTATTTTTGAACACTGAAGCTTTCTTT. Translating gives CASTGTVFLNTEAFF.

In its sample, this clone was seen a few times. This chain uses TRBV4-2 with TRBJ1-1, with D maybe TRBD1 (6 bases). V was shortened by 1 base and J by 6 bases, with 18 bases between the two germline ends. The CDR3 runs 16 residues. Germline-derived CDR1 and CDR2 are LGHNA and YNFKEQ. DNA for the CDR3: TGTGCCAGCAGCCAAGGGCCCGTCGACAGGCCTGCTGAAGCTTTCTTT. Translating gives CASSQGPVDRPAEAFF.

This chain links TRBV6-1 with TRBJ2-7; 9 bases map to TRBD1. Trimming at V came to 7 bases and at J to 2 bases, leaving 6 bases not matched to a gene. CDR3 length: 14 amino acids. Germline V lookup: CDR1 MNHNS, CDR2 SASEGT. The CDR3 reads CASMGGTGPYEQYF. The CDR3 bases are TGTGCCAGCATGGGAGGGACAGGGCCCTACGAGCAGTACTTC.

This rearrangement joins TRBV6-4 to TRBJ2-7; D possibly corresponds to TRBD2 (6 bases). Germline values: CDR1 MRHNA, CDR2 SNTAGT. CDR3 length: 13 residues. V was trimmed by 1 base and J by 6 bases, leaving 10 bases between them. The CDR3 spells CASSDFEGGEQYF. The CDR3 DNA reads as TGTGCCAGCAGTGACTTTGAGGGAGGCGAGCAGTACTTC.

This rearrangement joins TRBV7-6 to TRBJ2-4; D perhaps matches TRBD1 (5 bases). Germline V CDR1 and CDR2: SGHVS, FNYEAQ. The germline V and J ends were trimmed by 3 bases and 9 bases, with 12 bases remaining between them. This CDR3 has 13 residues. CDR3 protein: CASSFPREGIQYF. The CDR3 DNA reads TGTGCCAGCAGCTTCCCCAGGGAAGGCATTCAGTACTTC.

The chain combines TRBV7-9 with TRBJ2-3; 8 bases are a match to TRBD1. The germline V gene has CDR1 SEHNR and CDR2 FQNEAQ (reference sequence). The CDR3 is 15 amino acids. With V trimmed by 6 bases and J by 3 bases, 8 bases remained unmatched. The CDR3 region is CASSVTGGGTDTQYF. Here the CDR3 DNA reads TGTGCCAGCAGTGTCACAGGGGGTGGAACAGATACGCAGTATTTT.

Written as DNA, the CDR3 is TGTGCCATCAGTGAAAGCGGGACAGGGGTGGTTCAGCCCCAGCATTTT. It encodes CAISESGTGVVQPQHF. V gene TRBV10-3 combines with J gene TRBJ1-5, with TRBD1 matching over 10 bases. Trimming took 3 bases from V and 6 from J; bases not matched to a gene: 8. Germline CDR1 ENHRY, CDR2 SYGVKD. The CDR3 is 16 residues long.

V is TRBV4-1 and J is TRBJ1-1; 9 nucleotides align to TRBD1. V trimming: 4 bases; J trimming: 4 bases; junction bases outside the gene matches: 10. This CDR3 is 16 amino acids long. The germline V gene encodes CDR1 MGHRA and CDR2 YSYEKL. CDR3 residues: CASSLLGQGAPTEAFF. CDR3 nucleotides: TGCGCCAGCAGCCTACTGGGACAGGGAGCGCCCACTGAAGCTTTCTTT.

The chain couples TRBV19 to TRBJ2-7; a weak D match, TRBD2 (6 bases). V lost 5 bases, J lost 2 bases, and 16 bases lay in between. The CDR3 runs 15 residues. Per the germline V gene, CDR1 is LNHDA and CDR2 is SQIVND (reference sequence). CDR3 amino acids: CASSPGVAATYEQYF. CDR3 nucleotides: TGTGCCAGTAGTCCCGGGGTAGCGGCTACCTACGAGCAGTACTTC.

This clone occurred a few times. The chain recombines TRBV6-1 with TRBJ2-1; 9 bases are shared with TRBD2. Germline V lookup: CDR1 MNHNS, CDR2 SASEGT. The CDR3 sequence is 15 residues long. V dropped 3 bases and J dropped 6; count of bases not matched to a gene: 6. CDR3 DNA: TGTGCCAGCAGTGACGGGACTAGCCTGTTCAATGAGCAGTTCTTC. It yields the protein CASSDGTSLFNEQFF.

The chain carries TRBV5-4 and TRBJ2-1; 7 positions match TRBD2. The CDR3 has 15 amino acids. Unmatched junction bases numbered 15, after V lost 3 bases and J lost 12 bases. Germline values: CDR1 SGHNT, CDR2 YYREEE (reference sequence). The CDR3 bases are TGTGCCAGCAGCTCCAGGACGGACCGTTGGGGGGGGCAGTTCTTC. Encoded protein: CASSSRTDRWGGQFF.

The gene calls are TRBV7-9 and TRBJ2-5, with D possibly being TRBD1 (5 bases). Germline values: CDR1 SEHNR, CDR2 FQNEAQ (reference sequence). V lost 3 bases to trimming and J lost 2 bases, with 19 bases between them. The CDR3 length is 17 residues. CDR3 amino acids: CASSFGQGSVGQETQYF. CDR3 nucleotides: TGTGCCAGCAGCTTCGGTCAGGGCTCGGTGGGACAAGAGACCCAGTACTTC.

The V call is TRBV18, the J call TRBJ2-5, with D maybe TRBD1 (6 bases). In germline, CDR1 is KGHSH, CDR2 LQKENI. The CDR3 has 14 amino acids. Trimming took 6 bases from V and 5 from J, leaving 16 bases between them. The CDR3 DNA reads TGTGCCAGCTCTCCAACAGGGAAAGGGGAGACCCAGTACTTC. It encodes CASSPTGKGETQYF.

DNA for the CDR3: TGTGCCAGCACCCCCGGAGTCAGTCAGCCCCAGCATTTT. Translating gives CASTPGVSQPQHF. The gene calls are TRBV6-5 and TRBJ1-5, with D uncertain. Germline CDR1 reads MNHEY; CDR2 reads SVGAGI. There are 13 residues in the CDR3. Trimming stripped 7 bases from V and 6 bases from J, with 13 bases between.

The chain joins TRBV5-4 to TRBJ2-1; 7 positions agree with TRBD2. Unmatched junction bases numbered 10, after V lost 3 bases and J lost 10 bases. The CDR3 length is 14 residues. Germline V gene sequence: CDR1 SGHNT, CDR2 YYREEE (reference sequence). Here the CDR3 DNA reads TGTGCCAGCAGCTCCGCTAGCGGAGCGCGGGAGCAGTTCTTC. Translation gives CASSSASGAREQFF.

This clone came up once. The chain has TRBV6-5 and TRBJ2-7, with TRBD1 matching over 7 bases. The CDR3 consists of 14 residues. Germline V gene sequence: CDR1 MNHEY, CDR2 SVGAGI. V shed 6 bases and J 0 bases; nucleotides not matched to a gene: 5. CDR3 nucleotide sequence: TGTGCCAGCAGACCCGGGACAGCCTCCTACGAGCAGTACTTC. Its protein product is CASRPGTASYEQYF.

The chain couples TRBV7-9 to TRBJ1-2; tentative D call: TRBD1 (6 bases). This CDR3 is built from 13 residues. The V and J ends lost 5 bases and 3 bases respectively, with 10 bases between them. Germline values: CDR1 SEHNR, CDR2 FQNEAQ (reference sequence). CDR3: CASSPAGDYGYTF. For the CDR3, the DNA is TGTGCCAGCAGCCCAGCAGGGGACTATGGCTACACCTTC.

The chain links TRBV7-2 to TRBJ1-5; no clear D gene. The CDR3 is made up of 15 amino acids. CDR1 and CDR2 from the germline V gene are SGHTA and FQGNSA. The V and J ends lost 0 bases and 6 bases respectively, with 12 bases between them. The CDR3 protein is CASSLAVAFGQPQHF. In DNA, the CDR3 is TGTGCCAGCAGCTTAGCAGTCGCCTTCGGTCAGCCCCAGCATTTT.

The V gene is TRBV2, the J gene TRBJ1-2; 7 bases fit TRBD1. There are 15 residues in the CDR3. Germline loops: CDR1 SNHLY, CDR2 FYNNEI. Trimming removed 1 base from V and 2 bases from J; junction bases left unmatched: 4. The CDR3 loop reads CASSEGGGSNYGYTF. CDR3 coding DNA: TGTGCCAGCAGTGAAGGAGGGGGCTCAAACTATGGCTACACCTTC.

The V and J genes are TRBV2 and TRBJ1-1; a weak D match, TRBD1 (5 bases). The germline CDR1 and CDR2 sequences are SNHLY and FYNNEI. The CDR3 sequence is 13 residues long. V gave up 8 bases and J gave up 6 bases, with 16 bases separating them. The CDR3 coding sequence is TGTGCCAGCCCCAGCGGGGCCTACGCTGAAGCTTTCTTT. It is translated as CASPSGAYAEAFF.

This chain links TRBV25-1 with TRBJ1-3; D is ambiguous. V was trimmed by 9 bases and J by 2 bases, leaving 8 bases between them. The CDR3 is 12 residues long. Per germline, CDR1 MGHDK and CDR2 SYGVNS. Written as DNA, the CDR3 is TGTGCCAGTACTCATCCTGGAAACACCATATATTTT. Amino acids: CASTHPGNTIYF.

The chain employs TRBV25-1 and TRBJ2-2, with 10 bases matching TRBD1. With V trimmed by 4 bases and J by 2 bases, 4 bases remained unmatched. CDR1 is MGHDK, CDR2 SYGVNS, per germline. The CDR3 spans 16 residues. The DNA of the CDR3 is TGTGCCAGCAGTGGACAGGGGGCGATTAACACCGGGGAGCTGTTTTTT. It is translated as CASSGQGAINTGELFF.

The chain uses TRBV18 and TRBJ2-1; no firm D call. V was clipped by 1 base and J by 0 bases, with 13 bases between them. Germline V gives CDR1 KGHSH, CDR2 LQKENI. The CDR3 extends over 17 amino acids. CDR3 DNA: TGTGCCAGCTCACCACGATTCGGCGGTAGCTCCTACAATGAGCAGTTCTTC. Encoded protein: CASSPRFGGSSYNEQFF.

This chain links TRBV28 with TRBJ2-7; D remains ambiguous. The CDR3 is 13 residues long. The ends were cut back, 6 bases at V and 0 bases at J, with 9 bases in the middle. In germline, CDR1 is MDHEN, CDR2 SYDVKM. The CDR3 DNA is TGTGCCAGCAGCGTCACTAACTCCTACGAGCAGTACTTC. Amino acids: CASSVTNSYEQYF.

V is TRBV30 and J is TRBJ2-1; D uncertain. This CDR3 has 13 residues. Germline loops: CDR1 GTSNPN, CDR2 SVGIG (reference sequence). Between the trimmed V and J ends, which lost 0 bases and 5 bases, there was a span of 8 bases. CDR3 DNA sequence: TGTGCCTGGAGTGTAAATGGCAACAATGAGCAGTTCTTC. It specifies CAWSVNGNNEQFF.